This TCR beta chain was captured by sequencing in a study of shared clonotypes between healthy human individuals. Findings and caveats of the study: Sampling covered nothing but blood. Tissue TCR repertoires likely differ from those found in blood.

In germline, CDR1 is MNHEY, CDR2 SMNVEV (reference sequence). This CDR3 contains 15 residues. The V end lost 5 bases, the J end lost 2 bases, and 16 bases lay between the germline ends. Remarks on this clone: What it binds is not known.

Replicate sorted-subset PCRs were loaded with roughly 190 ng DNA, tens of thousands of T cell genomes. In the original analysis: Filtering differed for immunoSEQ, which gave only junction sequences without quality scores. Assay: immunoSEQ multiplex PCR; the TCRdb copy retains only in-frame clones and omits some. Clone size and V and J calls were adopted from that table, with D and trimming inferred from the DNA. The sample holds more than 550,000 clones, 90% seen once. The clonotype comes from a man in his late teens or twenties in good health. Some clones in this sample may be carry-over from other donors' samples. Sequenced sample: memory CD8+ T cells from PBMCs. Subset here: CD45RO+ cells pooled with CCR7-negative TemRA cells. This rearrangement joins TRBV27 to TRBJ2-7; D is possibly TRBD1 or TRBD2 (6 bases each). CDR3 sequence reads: CASSPRGTATYEQYF. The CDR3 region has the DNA TGTGCCAGCAGTCCAAGGGGGACTGCCACCTACGAGCAGTACTTC.